A single sample is the source of the 22 T cell receptor beta chains below, sequenced in a study of metastatic and nonmetastatic thyroid tumors. Ahead of thyroid surgery, no patient had received treatment of any kind. TCRdb re-analyzed the PCR reads using MiXCR. Of about 59,000 clones in the sample, roughly 15% were seen once. The sequencing input was blood. The source of these receptors is a male donor with papillary thyroid cancer or a benign thyroid nodule (not recorded which). Some clones in this sample may be carry-over from other donors' samples.

This clone has just a few counts. This rearrangement joins TRBV2 to TRBJ2-3; D is ambiguous. CDR3 size: 12 residues. V lost 7 bases to trimming and J lost 12 bases, with 17 bases between them. CDR1 and CDR2 (germline): SNHLY, FYNNEI. In DNA form, the CDR3 reads TGTGCCAGCAAGGTCCGCCTCGAACGCCAGTATTTT. This codes for CASKVRLERQYF.

This clone was counted at least ten times. For the CDR3, the DNA is TGTGCCAGCAGCTTGTTTAGCGGGGGCTACTACAATGAGCAGTTCTTC. Amino acids: CASSLFSGGYYNEQFF. The chain couples TRBV5-6 to TRBJ2-1, with TRBD2 matching 9 bases. Germline lookup yields CDR1 SGHDT and CDR2 YYEEEE. The ends lost 1 base at V and 3 bases at J; junction bases unmatched: 5. The CDR3 spans 16 residues. The variable domain in full, with the rest retrieved from reference TRBV5-6 and TRBJ2-1, is DAGVTQSPTHLIKTRGQQVTLRCSPKSGHDTVSWYQQALGQGPQFIFQYYEEEERQRGNFPDRFSGHQFPNYSSELNVNALLLGDSALYLCASSLFSGGYYNEQFFGPGTRLTVL.

At least ten counts were recorded for this clone. The rearrangement joins TRBV27 to TRBJ1-6; tentative D call: TRBD1 (5 bases). Germline CDR1 is MNHEY and CDR2 is SMNVEV (reference sequence). The CDR3 loop spans 14 amino acids. Trimming took 1 base from V and 6 from J, leaving 7 bases between them. CDR3 in amino acids: CASSLWGINSPLHF. The CDR3 region has the DNA TGTGCCAGCAGTTTATGGGGCATTAATTCACCCCTCCACTTT.

There are many counts of this clone. This chain joins TRBV5-1 and TRBJ1-2, with a weak D call TRBD1 (6 bases). V lost 4 bases, J lost 13 bases, and 20 bases lay in between. Germline CDR1 reads SGHRS; CDR2 reads YFSETQ. CDR3 length: 13 residues. The CDR3 nucleotides are TGCGCCAGCAGCCCTGACAGTGATCGAGGGGGCACCTTC. Protein product: CASSPDSDRGGTF.

This clone was detected many times. CDR3 loop: CASSQGRGEQYF. The CDR3 DNA reads TGTGCCAGCAGCCAAGGTAGGGGCGAGCAGTACTTC. The V and J genes are TRBV3-1 and TRBJ2-7; tentatively, D is TRBD1 (5 bases). V lost 1 base and J lost 6, with 7 bases in between. There are 12 residues in the CDR3. Looked up from germline, CDR1 is LGHDT and CDR2 is YNNKEL (reference sequence).

As to this clone: A much larger clone differs from this one at a single base, so this may be a read error. The chain is built from TRBV5-5 and TRBJ2-1; D not certain. The CDR3 runs 14 residues. CDR1 SGHKS and CDR2 YYEKEE come from the germline V gene (reference sequence). CDR3 DNA sequence: TGTGCCAGCAGCGCGCTTAAGGTACCGAATGAGCAATTCTTC. This sequence encodes CASSALKVPNEQFF.

This clone was counted at least ten times. The gene calls are TRBV11-1 and TRBJ1-3; weak D call: TRBD1 (5 bases). V was trimmed by 5 bases and J by 3 bases, leaving 20 bases between them. This CDR3 region has 17 residues. Germline values: CDR1 SGHAT, CDR2 FQDESV (reference sequence). This chain's CDR3 is CASSIWDGSKNGNTIYF. CDR3 bases: TGTGCCAGCAGCATCTGGGACGGATCTAAAAATGGAAACACCATATATTTT.

This clone showed up many times. Being one base from a much bigger clone, this may be a read error. The chain couples TRBV2 to TRBJ1-1, with a tentative D call TRBD1 (6 bases). The germline V gene has CDR1 SNHLY and CDR2 FYNNEI. This CDR3 has 13 residues. V dropped 10 bases and J dropped 7 bases, with 19 bases sitting between them. The CDR3, as DNA: TGTGCCATGTCACCCCGGACAGAAGTTGAAGCTTTCTTT. Translating gives CAMSPRTEVEAFF.

At least ten counts were recorded for this clone. The CDR3 bases are TGTGCCAGCAGTGACTCTGGGACAGGGTGGGAGACCCAGTACTTC. It specifies CASSDSGTGWETQYF. The V call is TRBV7-9, the J call TRBJ2-5; 9 nucleotides match TRBD1. This CDR3 comprises 15 residues. J lost 5 bases, V lost 6 bases, and 10 bases had no gene match. CDR1 SEHNR and CDR2 FQNEAQ come from the germline V gene (reference sequence).

This clone was recorded at least ten times. J is TRBJ2-3 and V is TRBV20-1; D is perhaps TRBD1 (5 bases). This CDR3 is 14 amino acids long. The V end lost 3 bases, the J end lost 0 bases, and 10 bases lay between the germline ends. Germline CDR1 reads DFQATT; CDR2 reads SNEGSKA (reference sequence). CDR3 in amino acids: CSASGAASTDTQYF. The DNA for the CDR3 is TGCAGTGCTAGTGGGGCAGCTAGCACAGATACGCAGTATTTT.

This clone was counted only a few times. The chain employs TRBV6-2 or TRBV6-3 and TRBJ2-7; D unclear. Germline-derived CDR1 and CDR2 are MNHEY and SVGEGT. CDR3 size: 15 residues. Here the CDR3 reads CASSYSVVGPYERYV. The CDR3 nucleotides are TGTGCCAGCAGTTATTCCGTCGTGGGTCCCTACGAGCGGTACGTC.

This clone has a count of ten or more. V and J are TRBV19 and TRBJ1-5, with 11 nucleotides matching TRBD1. With V trimmed by 5 bases and J by 6 bases, 6 bases remained unmatched. Germline loops: CDR1 LNHDA, CDR2 SQIVND (reference sequence). The CDR3 is made up of 15 amino acids. The CDR3 bases are TGTGCCAGTAGTTCGGGACAGGGGGAGAGTCAGCCCCAGCATTTT. Translating it yields CASSSGQGESQPQHF. The variable domain in full, with the rest retrieved from reference TRBV19 and TRBJ1-5, is DGGITQSPKYLFRKEGQNVTLSCEQNLNHDAMYWYRQDPGQGLRLIYYSQIVNDFQKGDIAEGYSVSREKKESFPLTVTSAQKNPTAFYLCASSSGQGESQPQHFGDGTRLSIL.

This clone appeared many times. J is TRBJ1-2 and V is TRBV6-6; 8 bases line up with TRBD1. Germline V gene data show CDR1 as MNHNY and CDR2 as SVGAGI (reference sequence). V trimming: 2 bases; J trimming: 4 bases; junction bases outside the gene matches: 6. The CDR3 spans 15 residues. CDR3 loop: CASSYTSQGGYGYTF. Written as DNA, the CDR3 is TGTGCCAGCAGTTACACTTCACAGGGGGGCTATGGCTACACCTTC.

The rearrangement uses TRBV2 and TRBJ2-5, with D tentatively TRBD2 (6 bases). The germline V gene encodes CDR1 SNHLY and CDR2 FYNNEI. The CDR3 is 12 residues long. The CDR3 spells CAKGDYQETQYF. In DNA, the CDR3 is TGTGCGAAAGGGGACTACCAAGAGACCCAGTACTTC.

This clone came up many times. The genes are TRBV2 and TRBJ2-5; 8 nucleotides match TRBD2. Trimming cost V 7 bases and J 4 bases; bases outside gene matches: 14. There are 16 residues in the CDR3. Germline V gives CDR1 SNHLY, CDR2 FYNNEI. CDR3 DNA sequence: TGTGCCAGCATCAAAATGGGGGGACTAGTGGGAGAGACCCAGTACTTC. Its translation is CASIKMGGLVGETQYF.

This clone was counted many times. The same CDR3 also results from other DNA sequences found in this sample. The chain recombines TRBV27 with TRBJ2-5; possibly TRBD1 for D (6 bases). CDR3 length: 14 residues. Per the germline V gene, CDR1 is MNHEY and CDR2 is SMNVEV (reference sequence). The germline V and J ends were trimmed by 5 bases and 4 bases, with 14 bases remaining between them. CDR3 in DNA: TGTGCCAGCAGTGCACAGGGTGTTGTAGAGACCCAGTACTTC. It yields the protein CASSAQGVVETQYF.

In this sample, this clone turned up many times. The chain combines TRBV28 with TRBJ2-7; a possible D gene is TRBD2 (5 bases). V was clipped by 5 bases and J by 4 bases, with 6 bases between them. Germline lookup yields CDR1 MDHEN and CDR2 SYDVKM. The CDR3 has 11 amino acids. The CDR3 reads CASSRGYEQYF. In DNA, the CDR3 is TGTGCCAGCAGTAGAGGGTACGAGCAGTACTTC.

The chain joins TRBV6-7 to TRBJ2-7; 8 bases agree with TRBD1. TRBV6-7 is an ORF for which the function is uncertain. This CDR3 is 15 amino acids long. V dropped 6 bases and J dropped 6; count of bases not matched to a gene: 13. CDR3 region: CASSGTGTGPLEQYF. Here the CDR3 DNA reads TGTGCCAGCAGCGGAACGGGGACAGGACCCCTCGAGCAGTACTTC.

This clone has only a few counts. The chain couples TRBV15 to TRBJ1-4, with D maybe TRBD1 (6 bases). Germline V CDR1 and CDR2: LNHNV, YYDKDF (reference sequence). CDR3 size: 11 residues. CDR3 in amino acids: CDGTYNEKLFF. Here the CDR3 DNA reads TGTGACGGGACATATAATGAAAAACTGTTTTTT.

This clone occurred a few times. The chain is built from TRBV6-1 and TRBJ1-5; a weak D match, TRBD1 (5 bases). V was clipped by 6 bases and J by 1 base, with 16 bases between them. The CDR3 spans 16 residues. Germline V gene data show CDR1 as MNHNS and CDR2 as SASEGT. Here the CDR3 reads CASSRDQGCSNQPQHF. The CDR3 DNA follows: TGTGCCAGCAGCCGCGATCAGGGATGCAGCAATCAGCCCCAGCATTTT.

In this sample, this clone turned up many times. The genes are TRBV10-1 and TRBJ2-2; maybe TRBD1 (5 bases). The germline V gene has CDR1 WNHNN and CDR2 SYGVQD (reference sequence). V was cut by 3 bases and J by 6 bases, with 8 bases left in between. The CDR3 runs to 13 residues. CDR3 residues: CASSDRVAGELFF. The CDR3 DNA reads as TGCGCCAGCAGTGACAGGGTTGCCGGGGAGCTGTTTTTT.

Note on this clone: The CDR3 ends on some other residue instead of the conserved phenylalanine or tryptophan, so this is likely a read error. V and J are TRBV3-1 and TRBJ2-5; D not resolved. Trimming stripped 1 base from V and 0 bases from J, with 9 bases between. The length of the CDR3 is 15 residues. Germline CDR1 is LGHDT and CDR2 is YNNKEL (reference sequence). Here the CDR3 reads CASSQAPPDQETQYS. The CDR3 DNA is TGTGCCAGCAGCCAAGCGCCACCAGACCAAGAGACCCAGTACTCC.